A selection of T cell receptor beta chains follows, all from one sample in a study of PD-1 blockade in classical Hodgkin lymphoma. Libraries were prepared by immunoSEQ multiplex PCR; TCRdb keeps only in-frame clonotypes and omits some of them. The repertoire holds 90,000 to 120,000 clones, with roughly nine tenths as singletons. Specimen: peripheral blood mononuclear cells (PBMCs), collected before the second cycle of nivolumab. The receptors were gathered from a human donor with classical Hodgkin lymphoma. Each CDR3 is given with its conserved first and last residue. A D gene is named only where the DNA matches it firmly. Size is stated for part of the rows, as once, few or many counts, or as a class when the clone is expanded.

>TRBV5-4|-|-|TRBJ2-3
TGTGCCAGCAGCACGCCTACAGATACGCAGTATTTT
CASSTPTDTQYF
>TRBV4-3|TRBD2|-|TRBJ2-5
TGCGCCAGCAGCCAATTCGTGGGGGGGGAGACCCAGTACTTC
CASSQFVGGETQYF
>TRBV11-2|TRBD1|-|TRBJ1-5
TGTGCCAGCAGCTTAGACAGGGGGCAGCCCCAGCATTTT
CASSLDRGQPQHF
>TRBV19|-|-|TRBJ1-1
TGTGCCAGTAGGGAGAACAGGAACACTGAAGCTTTCTTT
CASRENRNTEAFF
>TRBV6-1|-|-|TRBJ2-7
TGTGCCAGCAGTCCCAGGGATCGGGAGCAGTACTTC
CASSPRDREQYF
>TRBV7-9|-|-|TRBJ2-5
TGTGCCAGCAGCTCAATGGGGGGATACCAAGAGACCCAGTACTTC
CASSSMGGYQETQYF
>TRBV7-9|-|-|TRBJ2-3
TGTGCCAGCAGCACAAGACATGGCGATAGCACAGATACGCAGTATTTT
CASSTRHGDSTDTQYF
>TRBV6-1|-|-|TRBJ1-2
TGTGCCAGCAGTGAAGGGACGGGGAGTCGATATGGCTACACCTTC
CASSEGTGSRYGYTF
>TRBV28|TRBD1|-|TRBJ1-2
TGTGCCAGCAGGGAGAGGGGGCGACTCTATGGCTACACCTTC
CASRERGRLYGYTF
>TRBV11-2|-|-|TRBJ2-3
TGTGCCAGCAGCTTAATAGGACGAGATACGCAGTATTTT
CASSLIGRDTQYF
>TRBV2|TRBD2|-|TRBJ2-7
TGTGCCAGCAGTGAATCAGCGGGAGGGCCGAGGTACGAGCAGTACTTC
CASSESAGGPRYEQYF
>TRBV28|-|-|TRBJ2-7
TGTGCCAGCAGTTTACCCCAACTCGTTGGCGAGCAGTACTTC
CASSLPQLVGEQYF
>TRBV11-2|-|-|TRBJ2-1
TGTGCCAGCGACCATCTCTCCAGGCCCTACAATGAGCAGTTCTTC
CASDHLSRPYNEQFF
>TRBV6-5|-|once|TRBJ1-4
TGTGCCAGCAGTTACTCGACGGGAGAAAATGAAAAACTGTTTTTT
CASSYSTGENEKLFF
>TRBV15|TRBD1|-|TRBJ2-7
TGTGCCACCAGCATCGACAGGGCCTACGAGCAGTACTTC
CATSIDRAYEQYF
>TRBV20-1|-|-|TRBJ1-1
TGCAGTGCTAGGCCAGGGACCGAAGCTTTCTTT
CSARPGTEAFF
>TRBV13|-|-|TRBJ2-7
TGTGCCAGCAGCTTAGAACATCGGGGGACGCGCTACGAGCAGTACTTC
CASSLEHRGTRYEQYF
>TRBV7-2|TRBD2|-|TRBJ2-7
TGTGCCAGCAGCTTCGGGACTAGCGGCTACGAGCAGTACTTC
CASSFGTSGYEQYF
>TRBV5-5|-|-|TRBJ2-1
TGTGCCAGCAGCTTGGCAGGGGTATCCTACAATGAGCAGTTCTTC
CASSLAGVSYNEQFF
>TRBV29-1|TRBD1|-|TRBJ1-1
TGCAGCCTATGGGACAGTGGGACGAACACTGAAGCTTTCTTT
CSLWDSGTNTEAFF
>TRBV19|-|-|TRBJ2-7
TGTGCCAGTAGTATATCGGGGAGCTACGAGCAGTACTTC
CASSISGSYEQYF
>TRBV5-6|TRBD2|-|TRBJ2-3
TGTGCCAGCAGCTTGGGACCGGGACTAGCGGGCAGCACAGATACGCAGTATTTT
CASSLGPGLAGSTDTQYF
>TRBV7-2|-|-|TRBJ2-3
TGTGCCAGCAGCGATAACCCCCCGGGTTGGCAGGGAAGAGATACGCAGTATTTT
CASSDNPPGWQGRDTQYF
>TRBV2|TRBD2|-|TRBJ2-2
TGTGCCAGCAGTGGACTAGCGGGGAACACCGGGGAGCTGTTTTTT
CASSGLAGNTGELFF
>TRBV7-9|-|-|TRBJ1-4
TGTGCCAGCAGCCAGGAGGAACAGGTGGACGAAAAACTGTTTTTT
CASSQEEQVDEKLFF
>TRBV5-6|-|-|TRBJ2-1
TGTGCCAGCAGCTTGAAAACTGGAAGCTCCTACAATGAGCAGTTCTTC
CASSLKTGSSYNEQFF
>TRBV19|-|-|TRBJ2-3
TGTGCCAGTAGTATGGTAGATACGCAGTATTTT
CASSMVDTQYF
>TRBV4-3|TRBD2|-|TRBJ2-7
TGCGCCAGCAGCCAAGGAGAACTAGCGGGAGCCTACGAGCAGTACTTC
CASSQGELAGAYEQYF
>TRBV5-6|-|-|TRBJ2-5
TGTGCCAGCAGCTTGCAGAGGGAGACCCAGTACTTC
CASSLQRETQYF
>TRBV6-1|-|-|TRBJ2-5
TGTGCCACCCTAGAATACAGGTCCATCCAGGAGACCCAGTACTTC
CATLEYRSIQETQYF
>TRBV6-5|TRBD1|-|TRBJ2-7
TGTGCCAGCAGTTACTCCGGGACAGGGGACTACGAGCAGTACTTC
CASSYSGTGDYEQYF
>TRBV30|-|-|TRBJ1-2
TGTGCCTGGCAAAAAGCATGGGGAGCGGGCGATGGCTACACCTTC
CAWQKAWGAGDGYTF
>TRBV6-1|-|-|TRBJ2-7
TGTGCCAGCAGTGCCCTAAGTCCCCCCTACGAGCAGTACTTC
CASSALSPPYEQYF
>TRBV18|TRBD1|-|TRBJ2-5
TGTGCCAGCTCTTCGGACAGGGCTAAGACCCAGTACTTC
CASSSDRAKTQYF
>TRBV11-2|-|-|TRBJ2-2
TGTGCCAGCAGCTTAAGCGGTACGAACACCGGGGAGCTGTTTTTT
CASSLSGTNTGELFF
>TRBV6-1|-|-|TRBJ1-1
TGTGCCAGCAGGCCCTCTGTAACGACTGAAGCTTTCTTT
CASRPSVTTEAFF
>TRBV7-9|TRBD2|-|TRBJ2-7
TGTGCCAGCAGCTTCGGACTAGCGGGAGACTACGAGCAGTACTTC
CASSFGLAGDYEQYF
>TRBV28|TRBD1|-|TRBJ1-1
TGTGCCAGCAGTTTCCCCGGACAGGGGGCCGTCAACACTGAAGCTTTCTTT
CASSFPGQGAVNTEAFF
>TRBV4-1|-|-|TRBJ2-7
TGCGCCAGCAGCCAAGAAGGGGAGCCGAGCTCCTACGAGCAGTACTTC
CASSQEGEPSSYEQYF
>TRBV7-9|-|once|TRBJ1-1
TGTGCCAGCAGCTTAGGGGGAGGGGTCGCTTTCTTT
CASSLGGGVAFF
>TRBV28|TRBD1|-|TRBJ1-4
TGTGCCAGCACCCTAGGACAGGGGTTGAAAGAAAAACTGTTTTTT
CASTLGQGLKEKLFF
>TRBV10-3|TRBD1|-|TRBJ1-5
TGTGCCACCAGGGGGACAGTTGACGATCGCAATCAGCCCCAGCATTTT
CATRGTVDDRNQPQHF
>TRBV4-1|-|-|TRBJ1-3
TGCGCCAGCACGGGGGTCTTCTATAAAGGAAACACCATATATTTT
CASTGVFYKGNTIYF
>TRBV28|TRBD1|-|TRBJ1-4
TGTGCCAGCAGTACAGGGGGTGGAAAACTGTTTTTT
CASSTGGGKLFF
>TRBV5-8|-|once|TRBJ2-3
TGTGCCAGCAGCTCGACGGATAGCACAGATACGCAGTATTTT
CASSSTDSTDTQYF
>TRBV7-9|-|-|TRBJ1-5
TGTGCCAGCAGCTTAGCAGGGGGAAGCAATCAGCCCCAGCATTTT
CASSLAGGSNQPQHF
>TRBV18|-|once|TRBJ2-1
TGTGCCAGCTCACCCGCCTCTAGAGGGGTCCGAGAGCAGTTCTTC
CASSPASRGVREQFF
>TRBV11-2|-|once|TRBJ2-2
TGTGCCAGCAGCCCGATTCAGGGGGGTGACGGGGAGCTGTTTTTT
CASSPIQGGDGELFF
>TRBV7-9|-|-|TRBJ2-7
TGTGCCAGCAGCTTACGCGGGACCGTTGTGGAAGAGCAGTACTTC
CASSLRGTVVEEQYF
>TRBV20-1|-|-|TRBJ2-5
TGCAGTGCTAGAGTATCGGCCCAGGGGCACTTC
CSARVSAQGHF
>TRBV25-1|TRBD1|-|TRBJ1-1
TGTGCCAGCAGTGCGAGGACAGGGATGAACACTGAAGCTTTCTTT
CASSARTGMNTEAFF